A single sample gave rise to the 30 T cell receptor beta chains below, sequenced in a study of T cells in Graves' hyperthyroidism and ophthalmopathy. RNA transcripts were the template for amplifying TCR beta CDR3 regions. TCR CDR3 regions were first amplified by RT-PCR with HTBI primers. TCRdb re-derived calls from the multiplex PCR reads in MiXCR, one entry per CDR3 protein. The table includes more than 75,000 distinct CDR3 sequences, around 50% detected once. Sequencing was carried out using blood. Every receptor here comes from a middle-aged woman with Graves' hyperthyroidism.

This clonotype has ten or more counts. The chain uses TRBV10-2 and TRBJ2-5; the match to TRBD2 covers 11 bases. In germline, CDR1 is WSHSY, CDR2 SAAADI. V was pared by 8 bases and J by 2 bases, with 7 bases of the junction left unmatched. The CDR3 contains 15 residues. The CDR3 DNA is TGCGCCAGCCAGCCCCTAGCGGGAGGACAAGAGACCCAGTACTTC. Translation gives CASQPLAGGQETQYF.

There are a few counts of this clonotype. The rearrangement links TRBV19 to TRBJ2-3; 15 bases align to TRBD2. CDR1 LNHDA and CDR2 SQIVND come from the germline V gene (reference sequence). J lost 3 bases, V lost 5 bases, and 6 bases had no gene match. There are 17 residues in the CDR3. The CDR3 is CASSSGLAGGRTDTQYF. The CDR3 nucleotides read TGTGCCAGTAGTTCGGGACTAGCGGGAGGACGGACAGATACGCAGTATTTT. Variable domain in full (rest from reference TRBV19 and TRBJ2-3): DGGITQSPKYLFRKEGQNVTLSCEQNLNHDAMYWYRQDPGQGLRLIYYSQIVNDFQKGDIAEGYSVSREKKESFPLTVTSAQKNPTAFYLCASSSGLAGGRTDTQYFGPGTRLTVL.

The chain has TRBV20-1 and TRBJ2-2; weak D call: TRBD1 (8 bases). Germline V gene lookup returns CDR1 DFQATT and CDR2 SNEGSKA (reference sequence). CDR3 length equals 14 residues. The V gene lost 8 bases and the J gene lost 4 bases, with 17 bases spanning the gap. CDR3 region: CSSTGGGGTGELFF. DNA of the CDR3: TGCAGTAGTACAGGGGGGGGAGGCACCGGGGAGCTGTTTTTT.

In the case of this clonotype: A much more abundant neighbour one base away suggests this may be a read error. The conserved phenylalanine or tryptophan normally closing the CDR3 is absent here, so this likely arose from a read error. This chain links TRBV4-3 with TRBJ2-5; TRBD1 is a possible D gene (6 bases). The germline V gene encodes CDR1 LGHNA and CDR2 YSLEER. The CDR3 sequence is 14 residues long. The V gene lost 0 bases and the J gene lost 5 bases, with 10 bases spanning the gap. The CDR3 region is CASSQEGAYETQYL. The CDR3, as DNA: TGCGCCAGCAGCCAAGAGGGGGCGTATGAGACCCAGTACCTC.

Comments on this clonotype: A much larger clonotype is one base distant, so this may be a read error. J is TRBJ2-2 and V is TRBV2; D gene uncertain. Germline loops: CDR1 SNHLY, CDR2 FYNNEI. This CDR3 region has 13 residues. CDR3 DNA sequence: TGTGGCAGCAGTTATAGGGACACCGGGGAGCTGTTTTTT. Translated, it gives CGSSYRDTGELFF.

This clonotype has ten or more counts. The CDR3: CASSSRRVAGVKYEQYF. CDR3 sequence (DNA): TGTGCCAGCAGCTCCCGTAGGGTAGCGGGAGTGAAGTACGAGCAGTACTTC. V usage is TRBV7-9 and J usage is TRBJ2-7; 9 bases are shared with TRBD2. This CDR3 has 17 amino acids. The V gene end was trimmed by 4 bases and the J gene end by 4 bases; junction bases not matched to a gene: 14. Per germline, CDR1 SEHNR and CDR2 FQNEAQ (reference sequence).

In the case of this clonotype: The junction departs from the called germline gene at one end, perhaps through a read error. The chain employs TRBV2 and TRBJ1-5; 10 bases line up with TRBD1. The CDR3 sequence is 16 residues long. Germline CDR1 and CDR2: SNHLY and FYNNEI. The CDR3 protein is CASGGQGRISNQPHHF. The CDR3 bases are TGTGCCAGCGGGGGACAGGGGAGAATTAGCAATCAGCCCCATCATTTT.

This clonotype has a count of ten or more. The J gene is TRBJ2-5, the V gene TRBV27; D gene ambiguous. This CDR3 region has 14 residues. In germline, CDR1 is MNHEY, CDR2 SMNVEV (reference sequence). V was clipped by 5 bases and J by 7 bases, with 17 bases between them. The chain's CDR3 is CASSVDGPWGTQYF. DNA for the CDR3: TGTGCCAGCAGTGTCGACGGGCCCTGGGGGACCCAGTACTTC.

This chain connects TRBV29-1 to TRBJ1-1; no firm D call. V was shortened by 8 bases and J by 0 bases, with 10 bases between the two germline ends. CDR1 SQVTM and CDR2 ANQGSEA come from the germline V gene. CDR3 size: 12 residues. CDR3 nucleotides: TGCAGCTTGGCAGCCATGAACACTGAAGCTTTCTTT. Its protein product is CSLAAMNTEAFF.

This clonotype occurred many times. J is TRBJ2-7 and V is TRBV5-1; TRBD2 might be the D (6 bases). Germline-derived CDR1 and CDR2 are SGHRS and YFSETQ. V was pared by 4 bases and J by 8 bases, with 16 bases between. The CDR3 extends over 13 amino acids. The CDR3 nucleotides read TGCGCCAGCAGCCTGGGGCGGGGTTCCCAGCAGTACTTC. Amino acid sequence: CASSLGRGSQQYF.

This clonotype appeared many times. The chain is built from TRBV9 and TRBJ2-3; D might be TRBD2 (6 bases). Germline V gene sequence: CDR1 SGDLS, CDR2 YYNGEE. V was clipped by 0 bases and J by 5 bases, with 10 bases between them. The CDR3 is 14 amino acids. The CDR3 here is CASSVGGTGDTQYF. The CDR3 DNA reads as TGTGCCAGCAGCGTAGGCGGGACCGGAGATACGCAGTATTTT.

The gene calls are TRBV12-3 or TRBV12-4 and TRBJ2-7, with D possibly TRBD2 on 7 matching bases. Trimming stripped 5 bases from V and 3 bases from J, with 17 bases between. The CDR3 totals 15 residues. The DNA for the CDR3 is TGTGCCAGCAGTGGGGGGGCCCGGGGAATCTACGAGCAGTACTTC. This sequence encodes CASSGGARGIYEQYF.

This clonotype was observed at least ten times. V and J are TRBV5-1 and TRBJ1-1, with 7 positions matching TRBD1. Unmatched junction bases numbered 6, after V lost 4 bases and J lost 3 bases. The CDR3 is 14 residues long. From germline, CDR1 is SGHRS and CDR2 YFSETQ. The CDR3 protein is CASSPDRADTEAFF. The DNA of the CDR3 is TGCGCCAGCAGCCCTGACAGGGCAGACACTGAAGCTTTCTTT.

This clonotype was counted ten times or more. Here the CDR3 reads CSAREGLAEVYEQYF. CDR3 nucleotides: TGCAGTGCTAGAGAAGGGCTAGCGGAGGTGTACGAGCAGTACTTC. The gene calls are TRBV20-1 and TRBJ2-7; TRBD2 aligns across 7 bases. The CDR3 loop spans 15 amino acids. Germline V gene lookup returns CDR1 DFQATT and CDR2 SNEGSKA (reference sequence). Germline trimming cut 0 bases from V and 4 bases from J; bases unmatched to any gene: 9.

This clonotype came up many times. The chain joins TRBV13 to TRBJ2-7; D gene ambiguous. The CDR3 has 14 residues. Germline V gene lookup returns CDR1 PRHDT and CDR2 FYEKMQ (reference sequence). The V end lost 4 bases, the J end lost 2 bases, and 12 bases lay between the germline ends. The CDR3 sequence is CASSSTAGPYEQYF. DNA of the CDR3: TGTGCCAGCAGCTCGACGGCTGGTCCCTACGAGCAGTACTTC.

This clonotype was picked up many times. The rearrangement joins TRBV20-1 to TRBJ1-2, with 8 nucleotides matching TRBD1. V gave up 0 bases and J gave up 8 bases; unmatched junction bases: 8. CDR3 length: 14 amino acids. The germline gives CDR1 DFQATT, CDR2 SNEGSKA (reference sequence). CDR3 nucleotides: TGCAGTGCTAGAGATGGGCAGGGGGCTAGCGGCTACACCTTC. As protein: CSARDGQGASGYTF.

This sequence joins TRBV5-1 and TRBJ2-2; 8 bases fit TRBD2. V was clipped by 0 bases and J by 3 bases; unmatched bases: 4. The CDR3 is 16 residues long. Germline V gives CDR1 SGHRS, CDR2 YFSETQ. CDR3 nucleotide sequence: TGCGCCAGCAGCTTGGGCGGGAGGAAGCACACCGGGGAGCTGTTTTTT. It specifies CASSLGGRKHTGELFF. Filled out from reference TRBV5-1 and TRBJ2-2, the complete variable domain reads KAGVTQTPRYLIKTRGQQVTLSCSPISGHRSVSWYQQTPGQGLQFLFEYFSETQRNKGNFPGRFSGRQFSNSRSEMNVSTLELGDSALYLCASSLGGRKHTGELFFGEGSRLTVL.

V is TRBV29-1 and J is TRBJ1-2; no clear D gene. This CDR3 contains 11 residues. V lost 4 bases, J lost 6 bases, and 9 bases lay in between. CDR1 and CDR2 from the germline V gene are SQVTM and ANQGSEA. DNA for the CDR3: TGCAGCGTTGTTCTCGGCGATGGCTACACCTTC. Its translation is CSVVLGDGYTF.

In the case of this clonotype: A much larger clone differs from this one at a single base, so this may be a read error. The chain couples TRBV20-1 to TRBJ2-3; 13 bases align to TRBD2. CDR3 size: 14 residues. Germline loops: CDR1 DFQATT, CDR2 SNEGSKA (reference sequence). The CDR3 is CSAMTSGRTDTRYF. CDR3 bases: TGCAGTGCTATGACTAGCGGGAGGACAGATACGCGGTATTTT.

This clonotype was observed at least ten times. DNA for the CDR3: TGTGCCAGCAGCGTAAGTGGTGCGGGAGGCCACCAAGAGACCCAGTACTTC. The encoded protein is CASSVSGAGGHQETQYF. The rearrangement uses TRBV9 and TRBJ2-5; 8 bases line up with TRBD2. From germline, CDR1 is SGDLS and CDR2 YYNGEE. Trimming removed 1 base from V and 0 bases from J; junction bases left unmatched: 8. The CDR3 contains 17 residues.

The chain joins TRBV20-1 to TRBJ2-5; D possibly corresponds to TRBD2 (6 bases). From germline, CDR1 is DFQATT and CDR2 SNEGSKA (reference sequence). Trimming took off 1 base at V and 5 bases at J, with 20 bases between the two ends. This CDR3 is 16 amino acids long. CDR3 loop: CSARGSTRNTGETQYF. The CDR3 DNA reads TGCAGTGCTAGAGGGTCGACTAGGAACACCGGGGAGACCCAGTACTTC.

This clonotype was observed at least ten times. One junction end does not reproduce the germline sequence, and a read error may be involved. This chain links TRBV10-3 with TRBJ1-6; perhaps TRBD1 as D (5 bases). The CDR3 consists of 15 residues. CDR1 is ENHRY and CDR2 is SYGVKD in the germline V gene. CDR3 sequence reads: CASSLRSTGGSPLHF. Here the CDR3 DNA reads TGTGCCAGCAGTTTAAGGTCGACCGGGGGTTCACCCCTCCACTTT.

This clonotype came up many times. The chain carries TRBV7-8 and TRBJ1-1, with 7 bases lining up with TRBD1. Germline CDR1 SGHVS, CDR2 FQNEAQ. CDR3 length: 15 residues. J lost 4 bases, V lost 5 bases, and 10 bases had no gene match. For the CDR3, the DNA is TGTGCCAGCAGCCCCAAGGACAGGCGGACCACTGAAGCTTTCTTT. Protein sequence: CASSPKDRRTTEAFF.

In its sample, this clonotype was seen many times. The genes are TRBV19 and TRBJ1-1, with D possibly being TRBD1 (5 bases). Trimming removed 7 bases from V and 7 bases from J, with 7 bases in between. Germline V CDR1 and CDR2: LNHDA, SQIVND (reference sequence). The CDR3 length is 10 residues. CDR3 sequence: CASKGREAFF. As DNA, the CDR3 is TGTGCCAGTAAGGGGCGTGAAGCTTTCTTT. Together with reference TRBV19 and TRBJ1-1, the CDR3 gives the full variable domain: DGGITQSPKYLFRKEGQNVTLSCEQNLNHDAMYWYRQDPGQGLRLIYYSQIVNDFQKGDIAEGYSVSREKKESFPLTVTSAQKNPTAFYLCASKGREAFFGQGTRLTVV.

The J gene is TRBJ1-1, the V gene TRBV7-2; D is unresolved. The CDR3 length is 13 residues. CDR1 and CDR2 from the germline V gene are SGHTA and FQGNSA. The germline V and J ends were trimmed by 5 bases and 1 base, with 8 bases remaining between them. The CDR3 nucleotides are TGTGCCAGCAGCCAGAGCGGGAACACTGAAGCTTTCTTT. Translating it yields CASSQSGNTEAFF. The full variable domain, completed using reference TRBV7-2 and TRBJ1-1, is GAGVSQSPSNKVTEKGKDVELRCDPISGHTALYWYRQSLGQGLEFLIYFQGNSAPDKSGLPSDRFSAERTGGSVSTLTIQRTQQEDSAVYLCASSQSGNTEAFFGQGTRLTVV.

As DNA, the CDR3 is TGTGCCAGCAGCCAAGGAGGTTGGGAAGAGACCCAGCATTTT. Translation: CASSQGGWEETQHF. The chain has TRBV4-2 and TRBJ1-5; D ambiguous. In germline, CDR1 is LGHNA, CDR2 YNFKEQ. The CDR3 is 14 residues long. The V end was cut by 1 base, the J end by 11 bases, with 15 bases between.

On this clonotype: One base away lies a much larger clone, so this may be a sequencing read error. The rearrangement uses TRBV7-2 and TRBJ1-1, with D perhaps matching TRBD1 (6 bases). CDR3 length: 14 amino acids. Germline CDR1 reads SGHTA; CDR2 reads FQGNSA. V lost 6 bases and J lost 6, with 17 bases in between. In DNA, the CDR3 is TGTGCCAGCAGTAAAGGGGGGCAGAGAGCTGAAGCTTTCTTT. It encodes CASSKGGQRAEAFF.

This clonotype was counted between two and nine times. DNA for the CDR3: TGTGCCAGCAGCTTAGCTCCCTCAGGGCGGGAGGGCGGAGATACGCAGTATTTT. Translating gives CASSLAPSGREGGDTQYF. The V call is TRBV7-8, the J call TRBJ2-3, with TRBD2 matching 9 bases. Losses at the gene ends were 0 bases for V and 5 bases for J; bases not matched to a gene: 12. This CDR3 region has 18 residues. Germline assignment: CDR1 SGHVS and CDR2 FQNEAQ.

With respect to this clonotype: One junction end disagrees with the germline gene, perhaps due to a read error. The V gene is TRBV7-9, the J gene TRBJ2-2; 11 bases map to TRBD2. The length of the CDR3 is 14 residues. The germline CDR1 and CDR2 sequences are SEHNR and FQNEAQ (reference sequence). The CDR3 region has the DNA TGTGCCAGCCTAACTAGCGGGAGCCCCGGGGAGTTGTTTTTT. The encoded protein is CASLTSGSPGELFF.

Points on this clonotype: This may be a read error, as it is one base from a much larger clone. This chain joins TRBV7-2 and TRBJ2-5, with TRBD1 identical over 7 bases. Per germline, CDR1 SGHTA and CDR2 FQGNSA. This CDR3 contains 12 residues. The CDR3 sequence: CASSSGTEAQYF. The CDR3 DNA is TGTGCCAGCAGCTCCGGGACAGAGGCCCAGTACTTC.